This T cell receptor beta chain was found in a study of CD8 T cells in ankylosing spondylitis. Study-wide results and caveats: Within matched ankylosing spondylitis synovial fluid, disease-linked clones were reportedly significantly enriched. What seemed typical of ankylosing spondylitis blood was a TCR beta motif built from eight highly homologous variants.

Preparation of TCR beta libraries was done by quantitative 5'-RACE with molecular barcodes. Using its own MiXCR run on the 5' RACE reads, TCRdb lists one record per CDR3 protein. The data contain fewer than 400,000 distinct CDR3 sequences, about 22% of them singletons. This clonotype was seen a few times. Its target is not known. Trimming stripped 7 bases from V and 7 bases from J, with 20 bases between. The CDR3 consists of 15 residues. Sequenced material: blood, either unsorted or a sorted T cell fraction (not recorded which). This chain joins TRBV12-3 or TRBV12-4 and TRBJ1-3; a weak D match, TRBD1 (6 bases). This receptor was taken from a male donor with ankylosing spondylitis. CDR3 in DNA: TGTGCCAGCACCTTAACCCCCAGGGGCCGGAACACCATATATTTT. Translation: CASTLTPRGRNTIYF.